This T cell receptor beta chain derives from a study of monozygotic twins with inflammatory bowel disease. The CDR3 has 15 amino acids. Germline loops: CDR1 MGHDK, CDR2 SYGVNS. TCRdb reanalyzed the 5' RACE reads and collapses them to one entry per CDR3 protein, without DNA. There are approximately 160,000 distinct CDR3 sequences in the sample, with around 6.8% held by the top ten. J is TRBJ2-5 and V is TRBV25-1; absent DNA, TCRdb's TRBD1 call cannot be checked. What was sequenced was blood. This sequence was found in a human donor with ulcerative colitis or Crohn's disease, or a healthy co-twin of an affected twin (not recorded which). The chain's CDR3 is CASSVSGEKRETQYF. Based on the CDR3 plus reference TRBV25-1 and TRBJ2-5, the full variable domain is EADIYQTPRYLVIGTGKKITLECSQTMGHDKMYWYQQDPGMELHLIHYSYGVNSTEKGDLSSESTVSRIRTEHFPLTLESARPSHTSQYLCASSVSGEKRETQYFGPGTRLLVL.